There are a few counts of the clone carrying this TCR beta chain. Its antigen is unidentified. The data stem from a study of response to subunit inactivated influenza vaccine. Study findings and constraints: The authors suggested that every seasonal influenza vaccination recruits few new T cells.

TCRdb used MiXCR to reprocess the RT-PCR reads, holding one entry per CDR3 protein. The sample lists more than 700,000 distinct CDR3 sequences; about 20% were seen once. The sequence was collected from a middle-aged man who received an inactivated influenza vaccine. Sample: PBMCs from blood, taken roughly 5 days after vaccination.

CDR3: CSALTGGHFRGEQYF. The CDR3 DNA reads as TGCAGTGCCCTGACAGGGGGTCACTTTAGGGGCGAGCAGTACTTC. The chain employs TRBV20-1 and TRBJ2-7, with 9 bases matching TRBD1. The J segment lost 6 bases and the V segment lost 6 bases, leaving 15 bases of the junction unmatched. CDR3 size: 15 residues. Germline V lookup: CDR1 DFQATT, CDR2 SNEGSKA (reference sequence).